The 3 T cell receptor beta chains listed next were all sequenced from one sample in a study of Ad26.COV2.S vaccination and SARS-CoV-2 variants. The repertoire was sequenced with immunoSEQ multiplex PCR; TCRdb's copy has only in-frame clones and lacks some. The sample has 300,000 to 400,000 clones, almost 90% seen once; the top ten hold over 5%. Treatment denoted: 19 received Ad26.COV2.S at low or high dose, single or two shots; about 5 received placebo; per-sample allocation not given. Sampling took place 63 days after the first vaccine or placebo injection. This specimen consisted of peripheral blood, obtained in a trial of Ad26.COV2.S vaccine versus placebo. The source of these receptors is a person aged 18 to 59 who received the Ad26.COV2.S COVID-19 vaccine or a placebo.

V gene TRBV4-3 combines with J gene TRBJ1-6; 12 bases are a match to TRBD1. Trimming removed 0 bases from V and 7 bases from J; junction bases left unmatched: 4. The V gene's germline CDR1 is LGHNA and CDR2 YSLEER. The length of the CDR3 is 17 residues. CDR3 loop: CASSQDVGQGANSPLHF. The CDR3 bases are TGCGCCAGCAGCCAAGATGTGGGACAGGGGGCGAATTCACCCCTCCACTTT.

The chain employs TRBV19 and TRBJ1-1; D call uncertain. The germline V gene has CDR1 LNHDA and CDR2 SQIVND (reference sequence). The V and J ends lost 3 bases and 2 bases respectively, with 7 bases between them. CDR3 size: 13 residues. CDR3 DNA sequence: TGTGCCAGTAGTATTTTGGAAAACACTGAAGCTTTCTTT. Translating gives CASSILENTEAFF.

This rearrangement joins TRBV10-3 to TRBJ1-5; D gene ambiguous. The germline V gene has CDR1 ENHRY and CDR2 SYGVKD. Trimming took 0 bases from V and 0 from J, leaving 9 bases between them. There are 16 residues in the CDR3. The DNA of the CDR3 is TGTGCCATCAGTGAGTCCGGGCCGATTAGCAATCAGCCCCAGCATTTT. It specifies CAISESGPISNQPQHF.